The 5 T cell receptor beta chains below were found in one sample sequenced in a study of cytomegalovirus exposure and HLA in healthy donors. The PCR used 60 Vbeta and 13 Jbeta primers. Sequencing was performed with immunoSEQ multiplex PCR; in TCRdb, only in-frame clones are kept and a portion is missing. This sample has about 130,000 clones; about 85% occur once, and the top ten carry about 1.5%. Sequencing used PBMCs. The receptors were sampled from a boy aged 10-17 years in good health and CMV-seronegative.

The rearrangement links TRBV9 to TRBJ2-3, with TRBD2 as a possible D gene (8 bases). Trimming cost V 4 bases and J 0 bases, with 21 bases left between them. The length of the CDR3 is 18 residues. CDR1 SGDLS and CDR2 YYNGEE come from the germline V gene. This CDR3 is CASSPSLGGGGSTDTQYF. CDR3 DNA: TGTGCCAGCAGCCCCTCCTTAGGGGGCGGGGGGAGCACAGATACGCAGTATTTT.

The genes are TRBV5-6 and TRBJ1-1; D perhaps matches TRBD1 (5 bases). Trimming stripped 4 bases from V and 0 bases from J, with 13 bases between. CDR1 and CDR2 (germline): SGHDT, YYEEEE. The CDR3 has 15 amino acids. The CDR3 is CASSERQLMNTEAFF. CDR3 nucleotides: TGTGCCAGCAGCGAACGACAGCTCATGAACACTGAAGCTTTCTTT.

A note on this clone: Other DNA sequences of this sample code for an identical CDR3. This chain joins TRBV19 and TRBJ2-7, with D possibly TRBD1 on 5 matching bases. V lost 0 bases, J lost 3 bases, and 6 bases lay in between. This CDR3 comprises 13 residues. Germline values: CDR1 LNHDA, CDR2 SQIVND (reference sequence). CDR3 in amino acids: CASSIDRGYEQYF. The DNA of the CDR3 is TGTGCCAGTAGTATAGATAGGGGCTACGAGCAGTACTTC.

A remark on this clone: One end of the junction varies from germline; a read error may be responsible. The chain has TRBV6-1 and TRBJ1-2; D gene ambiguous. Germline CDR1 is MNHNS and CDR2 is SASEGT. The CDR3 runs 14 residues. CDR3 in amino acids: CASSEVAKNYGYPF. The CDR3 DNA reads as TGTGCCAGCAGTGAAGTCGCAAAAAACTATGGCTACCCCTTC.

The J gene is TRBJ2-3, the V gene TRBV4-2; D possibly corresponds to TRBD2 (6 bases). V lost 1 base and J 6 bases, leaving 11 bases between the germline ends. Germline CDR1 is LGHNA and CDR2 is YNFKEQ. The CDR3 has 14 residues. CDR3 bases: TGTGCCAGCAGCCAAGGGCGGGGCGGTGATACGCAGTATTTT. Translating gives CASSQGRGGDTQYF.